This TCR beta chain was recorded in a study of beta chain features in type 1 diabetes. The study, taken as a whole, reports: More deletions and fewer insertions at VDJ junctions were seen in type 1 diabetes patients. Naive, central memory and regulatory TCRB repertoires appeared more similar among patients than healthy donors. TCRB CDR3s from Type 1 diabetes patients were moderately but significantly shorter in all four CD4+ subsets.

V shed 1 base, J shed 4 bases, and the junction held 4 bases outside the gene matches. This CDR3 contains 15 residues. Germline CDR1 LGHNA, CDR2 YSLEER. Expressed TCRB transcripts were sequenced because the entire RNA isolate underwent reverse transcription. Profiled with immunoSEQ multiplex PCR; TCRdb holds only in-frame clones, not every one. The data hold roughly 290,000 clones, with about 7.8% observed a single time. Remarks on this clone: Its antigen is not identified.

J is TRBJ1-5 and V is TRBV4-3; the match to TRBD1 covers 7 bases. This receptor was obtained from a woman aged 18-30 years in good health. Sample: central memory CD4+ T cells from blood. DNA for the CDR3: TGCGCCAGCAGCCAAGGGGGCAGGGGGAATCAGCCCCAGCATTTT. Translating it yields CASSQGGRGNQPQHF.